The entry below describes one T cell receptor (beta chain). Its antigen remains unknown. CDR1 is SGDLS and CDR2 is YYNGEE in the germline V gene. This CDR3 spans 15 amino acids. V lost 4 bases to trimming and J lost 1 base, with 14 bases between them. The record originates from a study of cytomegalovirus exposure and HLA in healthy donors. General study findings and limits: In a later analysis, CMV-associated beta chains were mostly HLA-associated, it appeared.

The PCR used 60 Vbeta and 13 Jbeta primers. In the authors' workflow: Later reanalysis found around 80 million unique TCR beta chains, around 11 million of them shared. Method: immunoSEQ multiplex PCR; TCRdb's copy keeps in-frame clones and lacks some. V and J calls and clone size are as listed in that table; D and trimming were resolved from the DNA. The repertoire holds about 140,000 clones, with about 80% as singletons. Donors sampled were nominally healthy, though unrecorded immune exposures were likely. The source is a man aged 35 to 55 in good health and CMV-seronegative. The chain carries TRBV9 and TRBJ1-1; D uncertain. Sequenced: PBMCs. The CDR3 nucleotides read TGTGCCAGCAGCTTTGACCCTAGTCCGAACACTGAAGCTTTCTTT. Translated, it gives CASSFDPSPNTEAFF.